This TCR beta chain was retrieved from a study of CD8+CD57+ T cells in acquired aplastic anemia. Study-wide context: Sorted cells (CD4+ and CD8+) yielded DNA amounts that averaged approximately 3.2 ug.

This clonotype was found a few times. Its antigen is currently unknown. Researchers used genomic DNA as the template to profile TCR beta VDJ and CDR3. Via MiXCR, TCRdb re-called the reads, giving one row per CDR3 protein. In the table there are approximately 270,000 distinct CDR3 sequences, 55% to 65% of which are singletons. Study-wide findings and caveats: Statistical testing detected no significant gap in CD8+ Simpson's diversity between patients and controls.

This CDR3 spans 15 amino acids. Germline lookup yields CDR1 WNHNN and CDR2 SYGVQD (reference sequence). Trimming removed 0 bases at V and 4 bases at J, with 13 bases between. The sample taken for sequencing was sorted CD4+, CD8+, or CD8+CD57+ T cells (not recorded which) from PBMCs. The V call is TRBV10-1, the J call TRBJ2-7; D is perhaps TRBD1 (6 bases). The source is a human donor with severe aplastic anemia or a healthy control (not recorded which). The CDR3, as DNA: TGCGCCAGCAGTGAGTCAGGACAGATACCATACGAGCAGTACTTC. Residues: CASSESGQIPYEQYF.